These 20 T cell receptor beta chains originate from one sample sequenced in a study of blood T cell repertoires in COVID-19. Some clones are missing from TCRdb's copy, which holds only in-frame ones; the method was immunoSEQ multiplex PCR. The data contain about 250,000 clones, about 83% of them singletons. Material for sequencing was peripheral blood. The source is a man aged 35 to 55 with active or convalescent COVID-19.

The rearrangement joins TRBV30 to TRBJ1-2; D may be TRBD1 (5 bases). The CDR3 is 14 amino acids. Germline assignment: CDR1 GTSNPN and CDR2 SVGIG (reference sequence). Trimming left V 0 bases short and J 8 bases short, with 16 bases between. The CDR3 region is CAWSVGQARGGYTF. DNA of the CDR3: TGTGCCTGGAGTGTTGGGCAGGCCCGGGGGGGCTACACCTTC.

V usage is TRBV7-2 and J usage is TRBJ1-1, with 12 positions matching TRBD1. Trimming removed 5 bases from V and 1 base from J; junction bases left unmatched: 14. The CDR3 covers 19 residues. Germline V CDR1 and CDR2: SGHTA, FQGNSA. CDR3 in DNA: TGTGCCAGCAGCCACACAGACGGGACAGGGGGCTTTAAGAACACTGAAGCTTTCTTT. Residues: CASSHTDGTGGFKNTEAFF. The variable domain in full, with the rest retrieved from reference TRBV7-2 and TRBJ1-1, is GAGVSQSPSNKVTEKGKDVELRCDPISGHTALYWYRQSLGQGLEFLIYFQGNSAPDKSGLPSDRFSAERTGGSVSTLTIQRTQQEDSAVYLCASSHTDGTGGFKNTEAFFGQGTRLTVV.

This chain joins TRBV28 and TRBJ1-2; D may be TRBD1 (5 bases). Germline V CDR1 and CDR2: MDHEN, SYDVKM. This CDR3 is built from 14 residues. V gave up 7 bases and J gave up 5 bases, with 17 bases separating them. CDR3 in amino acids: CASNPGAGDYGYTF. The CDR3, as DNA: TGTGCCAGCAACCCTGGGGCGGGGGATTATGGCTACACCTTC.

V and J are TRBV24-1 and TRBJ1-4, with unresolved D. The CDR3 length is 14 residues. The V end was cut by 5 bases, the J end by 8 bases, with 14 bases between. Germline lookup yields CDR1 KGHDR and CDR2 SFDVKD. CDR3 nucleotides: TGTGCCACCAGTGGGGCTACCCCGGGGGAAAAACTGTTTTTT. It specifies CATSGATPGEKLFF.

The rearrangement uses TRBV5-1 and TRBJ1-5, with a possible D match to TRBD1 (5 bases). Germline CDR1 reads SGHRS; CDR2 reads YFSETQ. The CDR3 sequence is 13 residues long. V was pared by 4 bases and J by 7 bases, with 12 bases between. This CDR3 is CASSPGPRQPQHF. As DNA, the CDR3 is TGCGCCAGCAGCCCAGGGCCTCGCCAGCCCCAGCATTTT.

This clone appeared a few times. The rearrangement joins TRBV5-6 to TRBJ2-3; 8 nucleotides align to TRBD1. This CDR3 is 15 amino acids long. V shed 3 bases, J shed 3 bases, and the junction held 6 bases outside the gene matches. Germline V gene sequence: CDR1 SGHDT, CDR2 YYEEEE. As DNA, the CDR3 is TGTGCCAGCAGCTCTCGGACAGGGCGGACAGATACGCAGTATTTT. Amino acids: CASSSRTGRTDTQYF.

The chain carries TRBV7-9 and TRBJ2-5, with 7 bases lining up with TRBD2. Trimming removed 1 base from V and 5 bases from J; junction bases left unmatched: 16. The CDR3 has 18 amino acids. Germline CDR1 SEHNR, CDR2 FQNEAQ (reference sequence). CDR3 coding DNA: TGTGCCAGCAGCTTAGGTTCGTGGTGGGAGGGATTTATGGAGACCCAGTACTTC. Its protein is CASSLGSWWEGFMETQYF.

The chain recombines TRBV3-1 (or the pseudogene TRBV3-2) with TRBJ2-7; 15 nucleotides line up with TRBD2. Germline lookup yields CDR1 LGHDT and CDR2 YNNKEL (reference sequence). The CDR3 is 21 residues long. J was trimmed by 4 bases and V by 3 bases; bases with no gene match: 19. CDR3 sequence reads: CASSHTTSRTSGRGGLYEQYF. CDR3 DNA: TGTGCCAGCAGCCACACGACAAGCCGGACTAGCGGGAGGGGGGGATTGTACGAGCAGTACTTC.

The J gene is TRBJ1-1, the V gene TRBV18, with unresolved D. Germline CDR1 KGHSH, CDR2 LQKENI. Trimming shortened V by 1 base and J by 7 bases, and 7 bases separated the two germline ends. The CDR3 covers 12 residues. DNA for the CDR3: TGTGCCAGCTCACCACGGGCAGGTGAAGCTTTCTTT. Its protein product is CASSPRAGEAFF.

This chain joins TRBV30 and TRBJ1-6; D gene uncertain. Germline V gene sequence: CDR1 GTSNPN, CDR2 SVGIG (reference sequence). With 0 bases removed from V and 0 bases from J, the gap between germline ends came to 12 bases. The CDR3 spans 17 residues. The CDR3 nucleotides are TGTGCCTGGAGTGTACGGGGAGGGAGCTCCTATAATTCACCCCTCCACTTT. Translating gives CAWSVRGGSSYNSPLHF.

V is TRBV5-4 and J is TRBJ2-5, with a tentative D call TRBD2 (6 bases). The V and J ends lost 4 bases and 0 bases respectively, with 7 bases between them. Germline V gene sequence: CDR1 SGHNT, CDR2 YYREEE (reference sequence). This CDR3 has 13 residues. CDR3 in DNA: TGTGCCAGCAGCCGGGACTACCAAGAGACCCAGTACTTC. It yields the protein CASSRDYQETQYF.

This chain connects TRBV7-2 to TRBJ1-2, with a possible D match to TRBD1 (5 bases). Germline V lookup: CDR1 SGHTA, CDR2 FQGNSA. V lost 3 bases and J 7 bases, leaving 15 bases between the germline ends. There are 14 residues in the CDR3. This chain's CDR3 is CASSFGPLGGGYTF. The CDR3 nucleotides read TGTGCCAGCAGCTTTGGCCCCCTGGGGGGTGGCTACACCTTC.

V usage is TRBV5-1 and J usage is TRBJ1-6, with a weak D call TRBD1 (5 bases). Germline V gene sequence: CDR1 SGHRS, CDR2 YFSETQ. The germline V and J ends were trimmed by 0 bases and 4 bases, with 8 bases remaining between them. The CDR3 is made up of 15 amino acids. The CDR3 nucleotides are TGCGCCAGCAGCTTGGGAGACAGTTATAATTCACCCCTCCACTTT. Translating gives CASSLGDSYNSPLHF.

CDR3 in amino acids: CASSLGQFYGYTF. The CDR3 DNA reads as TGTGCCAGCAGCTTAGGACAGTTTTATGGCTACACCTTC. The chain couples TRBV7-2 to TRBJ1-2; D perhaps matches TRBD1 (5 bases). Germline V gene data show CDR1 as SGHTA and CDR2 as FQGNSA. The V gene lost 1 base and the J gene lost 5 bases, with 8 bases spanning the gap. This CDR3 has 13 residues.

This chain connects TRBV15 to TRBJ1-4, with a tentative D call TRBD1 (5 bases). Per the germline V gene, CDR1 is LNHNV and CDR2 is YYDKDF (reference sequence). The V end was cut by 4 bases, the J end by 7 bases, with 16 bases between. The CDR3 sequence is 15 residues long. The CDR3 reads CATSTRTTVGEKLFF. CDR3 in DNA: TGTGCCACCAGCACCCGGACAACGGTTGGTGAAAAACTGTTTTTT.

The chain couples TRBV6-5 to TRBJ2-5; D is uncertain. Germline CDR1 reads MNHEY; CDR2 reads SVGAGI. The CDR3 covers 11 residues. Trimming stripped 2 bases from V and 9 bases from J, with 7 bases between. CDR3 in amino acids: CASSYDEAQYF. The CDR3 DNA is TGTGCCAGCAGTTACGATGAGGCCCAGTACTTC.

The chain links TRBV4-1 to TRBJ2-7, with TRBD1 identical over 9 bases. CDR3 length equals 15 residues. V was clipped by 0 bases and J by 2 bases; unmatched bases: 2. In germline, CDR1 is MGHRA, CDR2 YSYEKL. This CDR3 reads CASSQEGQGPYEQYF. The CDR3 DNA sequence: TGCGCCAGCAGCCAAGAGGGACAGGGCCCCTACGAGCAGTACTTC.

The chain joins TRBV2 to TRBJ2-1; 10 bases match TRBD2. The germline gives CDR1 SNHLY, CDR2 FYNNEI. The CDR3 length is 15 residues. Trimming removed 0 bases from V and 9 bases from J; junction bases left unmatched: 5. CDR3 in amino acids: CASSEARASGSEQFF. The CDR3, as DNA: TGTGCCAGCAGTGAAGCTAGGGCTAGCGGGAGTGAGCAGTTCTTC. Full variable domain (missing parts from reference TRBV2 and TRBJ2-1): EPEVTQTPSHQVTQMGQEVILRCVPISNHLYFYWYRQILGQKVEFLVSFYNNEISEKSEIFDDQFSVERPDGSNFTLKIRSTKLEDSAMYFCASSEARASGSEQFFGPGTRLTVL.

This clone was observed a few times. The gene calls are TRBV6-5 and TRBJ2-1, with 8 bases lining up with TRBD2. Germline CDR1 MNHEY, CDR2 SVGAGI. The CDR3 length is 15 residues. V lost 0 bases to trimming and J lost 3 bases; unmatched junction nucleotides: 1. The CDR3 spells CASSYSGGVYNEQFF. The CDR3 region has the DNA TGTGCCAGCAGTTACTCCGGGGGGGTCTACAATGAGCAGTTCTTC.

The V call is TRBV2, the J call TRBJ1-6; 9 nucleotides agree with TRBD1. The CDR3 runs to 15 residues. V was pared by 6 bases and J by 5 bases, with 5 bases of the junction left unmatched. Germline values: CDR1 SNHLY, CDR2 FYNNEI. The CDR3: CASSPQGADNSPLHF. CDR3 sequence (DNA): TGTGCCAGCAGCCCACAGGGGGCAGATAATTCACCCCTCCACTTT.